The rows below give T cell receptor beta chains drawn from one sample of a study of spatial heterogeneity in lung cancer. TCRdb itself ran the 5' RACE reads through MiXCR, one entry per CDR3 protein. The sample includes approximately 110,000 distinct CDR3 sequences, approximately 10% seen only once; the top ten take approximately 24%. The starting material was PBMCs, obtained at follow-up. These receptors were collected from a female donor with early-stage non-small cell lung cancer. Each CDR3 is given with its conserved first and last residue.

j_call v_call cdr3_aa
TRBJ2-5 TRBV6-2/TRBV6-3 CASSPVVRETQYF
TRBJ1-3 TRBV9 CASSVVPSGNTIYF
TRBJ1-2 TRBV7-2 CASSPYQGPYTF
TRBJ1-2 TRBV5-1 CASSMDRTTNYGYTF
TRBJ2-3 TRBV5-4 CASSLHRVEDTQYF
TRBJ2-3 TRBV4-1 CASRQTLPTDTQYF
TRBJ2-5 TRBV27 CASGSFGQGRETQYF
TRBJ2-7 TRBV6-2/TRBV6-3 CASRQTGSSYEQYF
TRBJ1-5 TRBV2 CASRGGLMNQPQHF
TRBJ2-5 TRBV5-6 CASRQRPPGARETQYF
TRBJ2-1 TRBV4-1 CASSFLYSGLAGVSYNEQFF
TRBJ1-1 TRBV5-6 CASSFQGTAKGEAFF
TRBJ2-3 TRBV7-2 CASRWKAQDTQYF
TRBJ1-5 TRBV3-1 CASSQGGRSNQPQHF
TRBJ2-3 TRBV18 CASSPPGTSGKADTQYF